Included here is one T cell receptor beta chain sequence, with context. The target antigen is unknown. Prepared TCR beta cDNA libraries contained unique molecular identifiers. Using its own MiXCR run on the PCR reads, TCRdb lists one record per CDR3 protein. The table shows approximately 150,000 distinct CDR3 sequences, with roughly 30% occurring only once. This sample is part of a study of post-analysis software for immune sequencing data. Study summary: As for disease course, relapsing-remitting, secondary progressive and progressive-relapsing multiple sclerosis were all included.

Trimming pared 0 bases from V and 11 bases from J, leaving 13 bases between. The length of the CDR3 is 13 residues. CDR1 is LGHDT and CDR2 is YNNKEL in the germline V gene (reference sequence). Study-wide points: Compared against controls, patients with multiple sclerosis displayed significantly lower normalized Chao1 diversity. Controls had lower frequencies than patients of a handful of TRBV segments, which included TRBV5-6, TRBV5-1 and TRBV20-1.

The sequence was obtained from a girl between 10 and 17 years old with multiple sclerosis. V is TRBV3-1 and J is TRBJ2-5; D is unresolved. The sequencing sample was made of blood. The CDR3 DNA reads TGTGCCAGCAGCCAAGATTCGGGTCGGGTGCAGTACTTC. Protein sequence: CASSQDSGRVQYF.